This T cell receptor (beta chain) was found in a study of blood T cell repertoires in COVID-19 (dated by TCRdb to the early 2020s). Turning to the overall study: Collaborator samples came from the United States, Italy and Spain and covered acute and convalescent phases of COVID-19. The prospective study material was composed of cDNA or gDNA derived from T cells, B-cell-depleted T cells, or PBMCs. Deeply sampled blood TCRbeta repertoires from subjects exposed to, actively infected with, or recovered from COVID-19 were included in the dataset. The repertoires were released in a freely available public database meant as a resource for research on the immune response to SARS-CoV-2. Samples came from the ongoing ImmuneRACE study (first 160 participants) plus 1,254 subjects from 6 global collaborators. A de-identified subject ID, COVID-19 status, age in years and sex were almost always included in the sample metadata. Where HLA class I and class II types were available, the types were taken from metadata supplied by the sample provider, not from assay-based typing.

The full study reports these points: Clinical and demographic metadata were provided uncurated, with the amount varying by source and participant.

Whole blood was collected in K2EDTA tubes by collaborating institutions according to the institutions' own protocols. Collaborator samples were shipped for TCRbeta analysis as frozen whole blood, isolated PBMCs, or DNA extracted from either sample type. TCRbeta CDR3 regions were amplified from genomic DNA using the immunoSEQ Assay, a bias-controlled multiplex PCR. The authors processed their data as follows. Within the assay, amplification of reference gene primers was used to estimate how many nucleated cells each sample contained. To quantify the absolute abundance of each unique TCRbeta CDR3 rearrangement, sequence reads were collapsed and filtered. For each sample, productive Simpson clonality was calculated as the square root of Simpson's diversity index across productive rearrangements. In TCRdb, the immuneACCESS table is reduced to in-frame sequences with V and J assigned. These tables do not hold every clone; where another copy was compared, an unresolved V gene accounts for under half, and the others remain unexplained. V, J and clone size derive from that table, while D and trimming were established from the DNA sequence. The sample table contains 250,000 or so clones; only one count was recorded for approximately 85% of them. About 4% of the sample is held by the ten biggest clonotypes.

V is shortened by 1 base, J by 2 bases, and the region joining them spans 6 bases. The CDR1 and CDR2 encoded by the germline V gene are SGHNT and YENEEA. Reading from cysteine to phenylalanine, the CDR3 counts 13 amino acids. This entry keeps only the CDR3 DNA: 39 bases, framed from base 1. On this clone: Its antigen remains undetermined. No quality values exist for individual bases; no much larger clone is one base distant.

Sequencing was done on a sample of peripheral blood. The origin of this receptor is a man over 45 with acute or convalescent COVID-19. This chain joins TRBV11-3 to TRBJ2-7; the D gene remains uncertain. The CDR3: CASSLARTYEQYF. In nucleotide form, the sequence is TGTGCCAGCAGCTTAGCCAGGACCTACGAGCAGTACTTC.